This T cell receptor (beta chain) originates from a study of blood T cell repertoires in COVID-19. V dropped 9 bases and J dropped 3 bases, with 15 bases sitting between them. The CDR3 contains 14 residues. Germline CDR1 MNHEY, CDR2 SMNVEV (reference sequence). The protocol was immunoSEQ multiplex PCR, while the TCRdb copy is restricted to in-frame clones and leaves out a portion. The table has 200,000 to 300,000 clones, roughly 79% seen once. Sample: peripheral blood. The chain links TRBV27 to TRBJ2-1; weak D call: TRBD2 (5 bases). This sequence was found in a woman of 80 years or more with COVID-19, enrolled during active disease. The CDR3 spells CASMKAGRYNEQFF. The DNA for the CDR3 is TGTGCCAGTATGAAGGCGGGTCGCTACAATGAGCAGTTCTTC.